These T cell receptor beta chains were read from a single sample in a study of CD8 T cells in Susac syndrome. TCRdb re-analysed the immunoSEQ multiplex PCR reads in MiXCR, keeping a single row per CDR3 protein. The repertoire holds 120,000 to 150,000 distinct CDR3 sequences, approximately 95% seen once, with over 0.09% in the top ten. Material for sequencing was CD4+ T cells from PBMCs. These receptors were collected from a human donor with multiple sclerosis. CDR3s include the opening cysteine and the closing phenylalanine or tryptophan. D genes are given only for firm matches. Rows may omit the clone size; those that give it use once, few, many or a size class.

D gene,V gene,J gene,CDR3 length,clone size,CDR3 DNA,CDR3 protein
TRBD1,TRBV6-2/TRBV6-3,TRBJ2-1,15,.,TGTGCCAGCAGACGCGCCGGGACAGCGTACAATGAGCAGTTCTTC,CASRRAGTAYNEQFF
.,TRBV29-1,TRBJ2-1,13,.,TGCAGCAGCGGGACAGCCCTCCACAATGAGCAGTTCTTC,CSSGTALHNEQFF
.,TRBV6-5,TRBJ2-7,14,.,TGTGCCAGCAGTTTCGGGACACCTGAGGGCGAGCAGTACTTC,CASSFGTPEGEQYF
TRBD1,TRBV5-1,TRBJ1-2,15,.,TGCGCCAGCAGCTCGGACCCCGGGACAGGAGGAGGCTACACCTTC,CASSSDPGTGGGYTF
.,TRBV7-6,TRBJ1-1,16,.,TGTGCCAGCAGCTTAGGAGTGCGGGGTTCGAACACTGAAGCTTTCTTT,CASSLGVRGSNTEAFF
.,TRBV25-1,TRBJ2-1,13,.,TGTGCTGCGCGGGGACAGCTTAACAATGAGCAGTTCTTC,CAARGQLNNEQFF
.,TRBV6-2/TRBV6-3,TRBJ2-7,16,.,TGTGCCAGCAGTTCGATTCCCTCCGGGAGCTCCTACGAGCAGTACTTC,CASSSIPSGSSYEQYF
.,TRBV4-1,TRBJ2-5,16,.,TGCGCCAGCAGCCCCTTGGGGGCTCCTCGGGGAGAGACCCAGTACTTC,CASSPLGAPRGETQYF
TRBD1,TRBV28,TRBJ1-2,14,.,TGTGCCAGCAGTCCGGGACAGGAGTACTATGGCTACACCTTC,CASSPGQEYYGYTF
TRBD2,TRBV7-8,TRBJ2-1,15,.,TGTGCCAGCAGCCCTAGCGGGAAGTCCTACAATGAGCAGTTCTTC,CASSPSGKSYNEQFF
.,TRBV29-1,TRBJ2-1,16,.,TGCAGCGTTGGACTGGGCGGGGCAGGGTTATACAATGAGCAGTTCTTC,CSVGLGGAGLYNEQFF
.,TRBV4-1,TRBJ1-5,15,once,TGCGCCAGCAGCCAGCTGGTTGGGGGACGAGAGCCCCAGCATTTT,CASSQLVGGREPQHF
TRBD1,TRBV3-1,TRBJ1-2,14,.,TGTGCCAGCAGCCAAGAATACAGGGGAGATGGCTACACCTTC,CASSQEYRGDGYTF
.,TRBV7-9,TRBJ2-7,14,.,TGTGCCAGCAGCCCGACGTACCCAGGGTCAGAGCAGTACTTC,CASSPTYPGSEQYF
.,TRBV6-2/TRBV6-3,TRBJ1-5,12,once,TGTGCCAGCACCCACTTGGGCCAGCCCCAGCATTTT,CASTHLGQPQHF
.,TRBV15,TRBJ2-5,13,.,TGTGCCACCAGCACACTCCCTCGGGAGACCCAGTACTTC,CATSTLPRETQYF
.,TRBV5-1,TRBJ2-7,13,.,TGCGCCAGCAGCTTGGCCAAGGAGGGCGAGCAGTACTTC,CASSLAKEGEQYF
TRBD1,TRBV2,TRBJ2-2,16,.,TGTGCCAGCGCTCTAGAGGGACAGGGTATTGTCGGGGAGCTGTTTTTT,CASALEGQGIVGELFF
.,TRBV15,TRBJ1-5,14,.,TGTGCCACCCAAGGAAGCAGGGGCAATCAGCCCCAGCATTTT,CATQGSRGNQPQHF
.,TRBV27,TRBJ1-2,14,.,TGTGCCAGCAGTTTATCCGGCGAATACCATGGCTACACCTTC,CASSLSGEYHGYTF
.,TRBV5-1,TRBJ1-2,12,.,TGCGCCAGCAGCGAACAGGGTGGTGGCTACACCTTC,CASSEQGGGYTF
.,TRBV2,TRBJ1-5,15,.,TGTGCCAGCAGTGTGAGACCGCCTAGCAATCAGCCCCAGCATTTT,CASSVRPPSNQPQHF
.,TRBV14,TRBJ2-7,16,.,TGTGCCAGCAGCCATGAGAACTGGCGGGGAACCTACGAGCAGTACTTC,CASSHENWRGTYEQYF
.,TRBV20-1,TRBJ2-7,12,.,TGCAGTGCTAGAGAGGGCGGCTACGAGCAGTACTTC,CSAREGGYEQYF
.,TRBV7-2,TRBJ2-1,12,once,TGTGCCAGCAGCTTCACATACAATGAGCAGTTCTTC,CASSFTYNEQFF
.,TRBV13,TRBJ1-5,14,.,TGTGCCAGCAGCCATCGGACAGCTCATCAGCCCCAGCATTTT,CASSHRTAHQPQHF
.,TRBV29-1,TRBJ2-3,13,.,TGCGGTACTGGAGGGTCCTTCACAGATACGCAGTATTTT,CGTGGSFTDTQYF
.,TRBV2,TRBJ2-7,15,.,TGTGCCACCACCCCCGGCTTCTCAAGAGCCCGCGAGCAGTACTTC,CATTPGFSRAREQYF
.,TRBV29-1,TRBJ2-3,13,few,TGCAGCGTTGGTGGACAGAGCACAGATACGCAGTATTTT,CSVGGQSTDTQYF
.,TRBV18,TRBJ1-1,14,.,TGTGCCAGCTCACCAGGGATGTCGGATACTGAAGCTTTCTTT,CASSPGMSDTEAFF
.,TRBV13,TRBJ2-2,15,.,TGTGCCAGCAGGCCCCGAGGGGCGCGAACCGGGGAGCTGTTTTTT,CASRPRGARTGELFF
.,TRBV3-1,TRBJ2-6,15,.,TGTGCCAGCAGCCAACTGGGATCTGGGGCCAACGTCCTGACTTTC,CASSQLGSGANVLTF
.,TRBV9,TRBJ2-7,14,.,TGTGCCAGCAGCGTAGCGGGGACAAACTACGAGCAGTACTTC,CASSVAGTNYEQYF
.,TRBV5-1,TRBJ2-2,17,.,TGCGCCAGCAGTCATAATACCGTCCGAATTAACACCGGGGAGCTGTTTTTT,CASSHNTVRINTGELFF
TRBD1,TRBV6-1,TRBJ2-6,16,.,TGTGCCAGCAGTGAACAGGGGGCCTCTGGGGCCAACGTCCTGACTTTC,CASSEQGASGANVLTF
TRBD1,TRBV6-2/TRBV6-3,TRBJ2-5,16,.,TGTGCCAGCAGTGACCCGGGACAGGCATTCCAAGAGACCCAGTACTTC,CASSDPGQAFQETQYF
TRBD2,TRBV29-1,TRBJ2-7,12,.,TGCAGCGTTAGCTGGTCGGGAGGCGAGCAGTACTTC,CSVSWSGGEQYF
.,TRBV13,TRBJ2-1,13,.,TGTGCCAGCAGCTTCGGGCTCCTCAATGAGCAGTTCTTC,CASSFGLLNEQFF
TRBD1,TRBV27,TRBJ1-1,15,.,TGTGCCAGCAGACGTGACAGGGTCGGAAACACTGAAGCTTTCTTT,CASRRDRVGNTEAFF
.,TRBV5-1,TRBJ2-3,14,once,TGCGCCAGCAGCTTGGGACTACGCACAGATACGCAGTATTTT,CASSLGLRTDTQYF
TRBD2,TRBV3-1,TRBJ2-5,17,.,TGTGCCAGCAGCCAAGGGACTAGCGGGAGAGGTGAAGAGACCCAGTACTTC,CASSQGTSGRGEETQYF
TRBD2,TRBV12-5,TRBJ2-3,18,.,TGTGCTAGTGGTACCGGGACTAGCGGTAGGTCTAGCACAGATACGCAGTATTTT,CASGTGTSGRSSTDTQYF
.,TRBV5-4,TRBJ1-1,14,once,TGTGCCAGCAGCTTGTTCGACAGGAACACTGAAGCTTTCTTT,CASSLFDRNTEAFF
TRBD1,TRBV24-1,TRBJ2-5,17,.,TGTGCCACCAGTGATGCCACCGGGACAGGGCGCGTCAAGACCCAGTACTTC,CATSDATGTGRVKTQYF
.,TRBV3-1,TRBJ1-5,15,once,TGTGCCAGCAGCCCCCCGGGCGGGATCGGTCAGCCCCAGCATTTT,CASSPPGGIGQPQHF